The clone carrying this T cell receptor (beta chain) was seen at least ten times. The data derive from a study of human T cells and chemical hapten exposure. The CDR3 contains 15 residues. The V gene's germline CDR1 is MDHEN and CDR2 SYDVKM. V lost 6 bases and J 2 bases, leaving 17 bases between the germline ends. TCRdb re-called the RACE reads through MiXCR, storing one row per CDR3 protein. The sample shows around 110,000 distinct CDR3 sequences, around 10% of them seen only once. As to time point: patch test 1, 2 weeks after DPC sensitization. Treatment of the sample: therapeutic diphenylcyclopropenone sensitization with weekly scalp DPC.

The sample in question was whole blood, obtained in connection with sensitization to the hapten diphenylcyclopropenone (DPC). The source is a woman in her 50s with alopecia areata. Some clones in this sample may be carry-over from other donors' samples. V and J are TRBV28 and TRBJ2-7; D perhaps matches TRBD2 (5 bases). CDR3 nucleotides: TGTGCCAGCAGCCCCTCCGGCGAGGGCACCTACGAGCAGTACTTC. Encoded protein: CASSPSGEGTYEQYF.